The entry below gives a single T cell receptor (beta chain) sequence along with its context. What it recognizes is unknown. At one end the junction does not follow the germline gene, possibly because of a read error. These data belong to a study of cytomegalovirus exposure and HLA in healthy donors. Study results and caveats: The study recorded over 150 TCR beta chains that were cytomegalovirus-associated. According to a later analysis, donors in an Asian-associated ancestry cluster reportedly had fewer N-insertions than the roughly 670-donor mean. When presence/absence was analysed, sequencing depth was taken to be roughly uniform across donors.

The CDR3 runs to 12 residues. The germline V gene has CDR1 SGHRS and CDR2 YFSETQ. The PCR was carried out with 60 Vbeta primers and 13 Jbeta primers. Measured with immunoSEQ multiplex PCR; TCRdb has only the in-frame clones, and not every one. In the table there are about 85,000 clones, around 80% of which are singletons. The TCR sequence derives from a man aged 45 to 65 in good health and CMV-seropositive. The V and J genes are TRBV5-1 and TRBJ2-7; no reliable D call. The sequenced material came from PBMCs. The CDR3 reads CASSLDSDEQYF. CDR3 DNA sequence: TGCGCCAGCAGCTTGGACTCCGACGAGCAGTACTTC.